These 7 T cell receptor beta chains originate from one sample sequenced in a study of CD8+CD57+ T cells in acquired aplastic anemia. CDR3 and TCR beta VDJ profiling relied on genomic DNA as the template. One entry per CDR3 protein results from TCRdb running MiXCR on the reads. This table has approximately 170,000 distinct CDR3 sequences, roughly half appearing once. The material sequenced was sorted CD4+, CD8+, or CD8+CD57+ T cells (not recorded which) from PBMCs. These receptors all stem from a human donor in good health, serving as a control.

This chain uses TRBV9 with TRBJ1-2; weak D call: TRBD1 (6 bases). Germline CDR1 SGDLS, CDR2 YYNGEE. Trimming took off 0 bases at V and 7 bases at J, with 13 bases between the two ends. This CDR3 has 14 amino acids. The CDR3 loop is CASSVGSGAGGYTF. CDR3 nucleotide sequence: TGTGCCAGCAGCGTAGGTTCGGGGGCAGGTGGCTACACCTTC.

V is TRBV2 and J is TRBJ2-1; 8 nucleotides align to TRBD2. The J segment lost 13 bases and the V segment lost 6 bases, leaving 5 bases of the junction unmatched. Germline values: CDR1 SNHLY, CDR2 FYNNEI. There are 11 residues in the CDR3. CDR3 sequence reads: CASSTGTSQFF. The CDR3 nucleotides read TGTGCCAGCAGCACCGGGACTAGTCAGTTCTTC. The full variable domain, with the rest looked up from reference TRBV2 and TRBJ2-1, is EPEVTQTPSHQVTQMGQEVILRCVPISNHLYFYWYRQILGQKVEFLVSFYNNEISEKSEIFDDQFSVERPDGSNFTLKIRSTKLEDSAMYFCASSTGTSQFFGPGTRLTVL.

This clonotype occurred a few times. This could be a read error, since a much larger clone is one nucleotide away. CDR3 in amino acids: CASSLGQGGYNGQFF. The CDR3 coding sequence is TGTGCCAGCAGCCTCGGACAGGGAGGCTACAATGGGCAGTTCTTC. The rearrangement joins TRBV11-3 to TRBJ2-1, with 8 bases matching TRBD1. Germline V gives CDR1 SGHNT, CDR2 YENEEA. This CDR3 contains 15 residues.

A word on this clonotype: A read error may be the cause here, since a much bigger clone is one base away. The chain links TRBV9 to TRBJ2-5, with TRBD2 matching 9 bases. The CDR3 spans 16 residues. Trimming took 0 bases from V and 5 from J; bases not matched to a gene: 8. Germline V gene data show CDR1 as SGDLS and CDR2 as YYNGEE. In DNA form, the CDR3 reads TGTGCCAGCAGCGTAGGGGGGGCGGCGGGGGGGGAGACCCAGTACTTC. Translation gives CASSVGGAAGGETQYF.

This clonotype was detected many times. The chain couples TRBV7-9 to TRBJ1-1; D is uncertain. Germline loops: CDR1 SEHNR, CDR2 FQNEAQ (reference sequence). The CDR3 totals 13 residues. Trimming cost V 3 bases and J 0 bases, with 5 bases left between them. CDR3 sequence: CASSFPVNTEAFF. CDR3 nucleotide sequence: TGTGCCAGCAGCTTCCCGGTGAACACTGAAGCTTTCTTT.

This clonotype was counted many times. The chain carries TRBV6-1 and TRBJ2-2, with D possibly matching TRBD1 (5 bases). Deletions cut 8 bases from V and 3 bases from J, with 10 bases between. This CDR3 is 13 amino acids long. The germline V gene has CDR1 MNHNS and CDR2 SASEGT. The DNA for the CDR3 is TGTGCCAGCTTCAGGGTACACACCGGGGAGCTGTTTTTT. This sequence encodes CASFRVHTGELFF.

The gene calls are TRBV3-1 and TRBJ1-1, with D possibly being TRBD1 (6 bases). V lost 0 bases and J lost 7, with 18 bases in between. The CDR3 is made up of 16 amino acids. Per germline, CDR1 LGHDT and CDR2 YNNKEL (reference sequence). The DNA of the CDR3 is TGTGCCAGCAGCCAAGATCACGCGGGCAGGGGTGGTGAAGCTTTCTTT. The encoded protein is CASSQDHAGRGGEAFF.